These 23 T cell receptor beta chains were all obtained from the same sample, sequenced in a study of blood T cell repertoires in COVID-19. Clones were read by immunoSEQ multiplex PCR, and TCRdb kept only the in-frame ones, dropping some. The sample holds about 130,000 clones, 84% seen once. The sample consisted of peripheral blood. The receptors here all came from a human donor in a cohort sampled during active COVID-19.

This chain connects TRBV29-1 to TRBJ2-7; 10 bases are a match to TRBD1. Looked up from germline, CDR1 is SQVTM and CDR2 is ANQGSEA. V was clipped by 6 bases and J by 0 bases; unmatched bases: 5. CDR3 length: 14 residues. In DNA form, the CDR3 reads TGCAGCGTCCTGGGACAGGGGATCTCCTACGAGCAGTACTTC. Its protein is CSVLGQGISYEQYF.

The J gene is TRBJ2-7, the V gene TRBV3-1 (or the pseudogene TRBV3-2); perhaps TRBD2 as D (5 bases). Germline CDR1 and CDR2: LGHDT and YNNKEL (reference sequence). V lost 3 bases and J 6 bases, leaving 9 bases between the germline ends. CDR3 length equals 12 residues. As DNA, the CDR3 is TGTGCCAGCAGCCAGGACTTCCGCGAGCAGTACTTC. Translation: CASSQDFREQYF.

The chain is built from TRBV6-1 and TRBJ2-2; TRBD2 matches 7 bases. The V gene's germline CDR1 is MNHNS and CDR2 SASEGT. The CDR3 runs to 16 residues. V shed 2 bases, J shed 3 bases, and the junction held 6 bases outside the gene matches. The CDR3, as DNA: TGTGCCAGCAGTGAAATACCTAGCGGATACACCGGGGAGCTGTTTTTT. Residues: CASSEIPSGYTGELFF.

The chain joins TRBV5-6 to TRBJ2-7; TRBD2 might be the D (5 bases). This CDR3 is 12 amino acids long. The V end was cut by 4 bases, the J end by 6 bases, with 11 bases between. Germline V gives CDR1 SGHDT, CDR2 YYEEEE. Here the CDR3 DNA reads TGTGCCAGCAGCGTCCTACTAGGCGAGCAGTACTTC. Translated: CASSVLLGEQYF.

This chain uses TRBV27 with TRBJ1-6; the match to TRBD1 covers 8 bases. This CDR3 region has 16 residues. Germline V gives CDR1 MNHEY, CDR2 SMNVEV (reference sequence). The J segment lost 5 bases and the V segment lost 8 bases, leaving 11 bases of the junction unmatched. CDR3 loop: CASAFNIQGDNSPLHF. CDR3 bases: TGTGCCAGCGCATTCAACATACAGGGGGATAATTCACCCCTCCACTTT.

The V gene is TRBV18, the J gene TRBJ2-3, with 7 bases that match TRBD1. V dropped 1 base and J dropped 0; count of bases not matched to a gene: 1. Germline V CDR1 and CDR2: KGHSH, LQKENI. This CDR3 comprises 15 residues. The CDR3: CASSPQGASTDTQYF. CDR3 DNA sequence: TGTGCCAGCTCACCACAGGGGGCTAGCACAGATACGCAGTATTTT. The full variable domain, with the rest looked up from reference TRBV18 and TRBJ2-3, is NAGVMQNPRHLVRRRGQEARLRCSPMKGHSHVYWYRQLPEEGLKFMVYLQKENIIDESGMPKERFSAEFPKEGPSILRIQQVVRGDSAAYFCASSPQGASTDTQYFGPGTRLTVL.

The J gene is TRBJ2-1, the V gene TRBV24-1; 11 bases are shared with TRBD1. This CDR3 spans 15 amino acids. Losses at the gene ends were 7 bases for V and 3 bases for J; bases not matched to a gene: 4. Germline V CDR1 and CDR2: KGHDR, SFDVKD. CDR3 amino acids: CATSLGTGGYNEQFF. The DNA for the CDR3 is TGTGCCACCAGCTTAGGGACAGGGGGCTACAATGAGCAGTTCTTC.

This clone appeared once. The V and J genes are TRBV12-3 or TRBV12-4 and TRBJ2-3, with D unclear. The CDR3 runs to 12 residues. The V end lost 5 bases, the J end lost 1 base, and 4 bases lay between the germline ends. The CDR3 DNA sequence: TGTGCCAGCAGTCCGGGCACAGATACGCAGTATTTT. Residues: CASSPGTDTQYF.

This clone was seen once. This chain connects TRBV2 to TRBJ1-2, with D maybe TRBD1 (5 bases). Between the trimmed V and J ends, which lost 9 bases and 4 bases, there was a span of 15 bases. This CDR3 has 13 residues. Germline loops: CDR1 SNHLY, CDR2 FYNNEI. This CDR3 reads CASLGGSFYGYTF. The CDR3 coding sequence is TGTGCCAGTTTGGGGGGGTCGTTCTATGGCTACACCTTC.

In its sample, this clone was seen a few times. V usage is TRBV6-5 and J usage is TRBJ1-1; TRBD1 aligns across 8 bases. Trimming took 6 bases from V and 1 from J; bases not matched to a gene: 4. The CDR3 contains 14 residues. CDR1 and CDR2 (germline): MNHEY, SVGAGI. CDR3 sequence (DNA): TGTGCCAGCAGCTGGGACAGGAAGAACACTGAAGCTTTCTTT. This codes for CASSWDRKNTEAFF.

The CDR3, as DNA: TGTGCCAGCAGCCCCCCACCGGCAGGGGAGAACACCGGGGAGCTGTTTTTT. It yields the protein CASSPPPAGENTGELFF. The chain has TRBV7-2 and TRBJ2-2, with D tentatively TRBD1 (6 bases). This CDR3 is 17 amino acids long. V was shortened by 5 bases and J by 1 base, with 17 bases between the two germline ends. In germline, CDR1 is SGHTA, CDR2 FQGNSA.

The rearrangement links TRBV9 to TRBJ2-7; D is undetermined. This CDR3 is 13 amino acids long. Trimming shortened V by 0 bases and J by 2 bases, and 6 bases separated the two germline ends. Germline CDR1 reads SGDLS; CDR2 reads YYNGEE. The CDR3 loop reads CASSVDSTYEQYF. In DNA, the CDR3 is TGTGCCAGCAGCGTAGACAGTACCTACGAGCAGTACTTC. The full variable domain, rest sourced from reference TRBV9 and TRBJ2-7, is DSGVTQTPKHLITATGQRVTLRCSPRSGDLSVYWYQQSLDQGLQFLIQYYNGEERAKGNILERFSAQQFPDLHSELNLSSLELGDSALYFCASSVDSTYEQYFGPGTRLTVT.

This clone was seen a few times. The chain recombines TRBV14 with TRBJ1-6; possibly TRBD1 for D (5 bases). The CDR3 sequence is 16 residues long. From germline, CDR1 is SGHDN and CDR2 FVKESK. V was shortened by 1 base and J by 6 bases, with 13 bases between the two germline ends. The CDR3 is CASSQVRGLGNSPLHF. For the CDR3, the DNA is TGTGCCAGCAGCCAAGTTCGGGGGTTGGGTAATTCACCCCTCCACTTT. The entire variable domain, with the rest obtained from reference TRBV14 and TRBJ1-6, is as follows: EAGVTQFPSHSVIEKGQTVTLRCDPISGHDNLYWYRRVMGKEIKFLLHFVKESKQDESGMPNNRFLAERTGGTYSTLKVQPAELEDSGVYFCASSQVRGLGNSPLHFGNGTRLTVT.

V usage is TRBV15 and J usage is TRBJ2-5; D is possibly TRBD2 (5 bases). CDR1 is LNHNV, CDR2 YYDKDF, per germline (reference sequence). The CDR3 consists of 14 residues. V dropped 4 bases and J dropped 1 base, with 10 bases sitting between them. The CDR3 spells CATSKSGTQETQYF. Written as DNA, the CDR3 is TGTGCCACCAGCAAGAGCGGCACCCAAGAGACCCAGTACTTC. Complete variable domain (other parts from reference TRBV15 and TRBJ2-5): DAMVIQNPRYQVTQFGKPVTLSCSQTLNHNVMYWYQQKSSQAPKLLFHYYDKDFNNEADTPDNFQSRRPNTSFCFLDIRSPGLGDTAMYLCATSKSGTQETQYFGPGTRLLVL.

This chain joins TRBV15 and TRBJ2-3, with 8 nucleotides matching TRBD2. Germline V gives CDR1 LNHNV, CDR2 YYDKDF (reference sequence). The CDR3 has 13 residues. V was pared by 6 bases and J by 6 bases, with 5 bases of the junction left unmatched. The CDR3 DNA follows: TGTGCCACCAGTGAAACGGGAGGGGATACGCAGTATTTT. Amino acid sequence: CATSETGGDTQYF.

This clone showed up many times. The chain couples TRBV9 to TRBJ1-1, with D possibly matching TRBD1 (6 bases). This CDR3 comprises 14 residues. In germline, CDR1 is SGDLS, CDR2 YYNGEE. The V and J ends lost 0 bases and 4 bases respectively, with 10 bases between them. The CDR3 DNA reads as TGTGCCAGCAGCGTAGATATCAGGGGCACTGAAGCTTTCTTT. Translated, it gives CASSVDIRGTEAFF.

The V and J genes are TRBV5-1 and TRBJ2-7; 11 bases match TRBD1. The ends lost 4 bases at V and 5 bases at J; junction bases unmatched: 5. Per the germline V gene, CDR1 is SGHRS and CDR2 is YFSETQ. This CDR3 has 14 amino acids. DNA for the CDR3: TGCGCCAGCAGCGAGGGACAGGGGGGCCACGAGCAGTACTTC. Translating gives CASSEGQGGHEQYF.

The J gene is TRBJ1-1, the V gene TRBV5-1; tentatively, D is TRBD1 (6 bases). Germline V gives CDR1 SGHRS, CDR2 YFSETQ. This CDR3 has 14 residues. V was cut by 4 bases and J by 2 bases, with 12 bases left in between. CDR3 in amino acids: CASSPRQANTEAFF. The CDR3 nucleotides are TGCGCCAGCAGCCCAAGACAGGCTAACACTGAAGCTTTCTTT.

This clone has a handful of counts. The rearrangement joins TRBV7-9 to TRBJ2-7; 9 bases are shared with TRBD1. Germline-derived CDR1 and CDR2 are SEHNR and FQNEAQ (reference sequence). J gave up 7 bases and V 5 bases, and 12 bases lay outside the gene matches. The CDR3 is made up of 15 amino acids. CDR3 amino acids: CASSTPGQGKREQYF. The CDR3 DNA sequence: TGTGCCAGCAGCACCCCGGGACAGGGAAAGAGAGAGCAGTACTTC.

The genes are TRBV19 and TRBJ2-1; 9 bases fit TRBD2. From germline, CDR1 is LNHDA and CDR2 SQIVND (reference sequence). With V trimmed by 6 bases and J by 0 bases, 15 bases remained unmatched. CDR3 length: 19 residues. The CDR3 bases are TGTGCCAGTAGCAACGCACGCCTTAGCGGGGGAGCCTCCTACAATGAGCAGTTCTTC. Encoded protein: CASSNARLSGGASYNEQFF.

The chain employs TRBV7-9 and TRBJ2-7; 10 bases fit TRBD1. V dropped 5 bases and J dropped 1; count of bases not matched to a gene: 8. The CDR3 length is 16 residues. CDR1 SEHNR and CDR2 FQNEAQ come from the germline V gene (reference sequence). The CDR3 nucleotides are TGTGCCAGCAGCCTCCATTGGACAGGGGGTTCCTACGAGCAGTACTTC. It translates to CASSLHWTGGSYEQYF.

The chain couples TRBV5-1 to TRBJ2-1; the D gene is possibly TRBD1 (6 bases). Looked up from germline, CDR1 is SGHRS and CDR2 is YFSETQ. The CDR3 is 13 amino acids. The germline V and J ends were trimmed by 5 bases and 3 bases, with 9 bases remaining between them. The CDR3 nucleotides read TGCGCCAGCAGGGGACATAACTACAATGAGCAGTTCTTC. Its translation: CASRGHNYNEQFF.

The genes are TRBV5-4 and TRBJ2-6, with TRBD1 identical over 12 bases. There are 17 residues in the CDR3. Trimming removed 4 bases from V and 3 bases from J; junction bases left unmatched: 5. The V gene's germline CDR1 is SGHNT and CDR2 YYREEE (reference sequence). DNA of the CDR3: TGTGCCAGCAGCCCCGGGACAGGGGGCTTTGGGGCCAACGTCCTGACTTTC. Residues: CASSPGTGGFGANVLTF.